Detailed here is one T cell receptor (beta chain). Its antigen is as yet unknown. The sample originates from a study of shared clonotypes between healthy human individuals. The study's findings and limits: Having only a few donors restricted how much genetic and exposure-history diversity was captured.

Every subset had its genomic DNA shared out evenly among several immunoSEQ plates. It was 200 to 250 ng DNA, around 32,000 T cell genomes, that sorted-subset replicate PCRs used. TCRdb keeps only in-frame clones here, not all; method: immunoSEQ multiplex PCR. The data hold 2 million to 3 million clones, with 90% to 95% observed a single time. CDR1 and CDR2 from the germline V gene are SGDLS and YYNGEE. CDR3 length equals 14 residues. V lost 4 bases and J lost 5, with 16 bases in between. HIV-negative, healthy adults without recent acute infections or vaccinations were the donors. This TCR was recovered from a man aged 18-30 years in good health. Some clones in this sample may be carry-over from other donors' samples. The genes are TRBV9 and TRBJ2-7, with D perhaps TRBD2 (6 bases). The sequenced material came from naive CD4+ T cells from PBMCs. The subset was: CD45RA+ positively selected. CDR3 loop: CASSPPGGTHEQYF. In DNA, the CDR3 is TGTGCCAGCAGCCCGCCCGGCGGGACTCACGAGCAGTACTTC.